This T cell receptor beta chain was profiled in a study of shared clonotypes between healthy human individuals. The table came from immunoSEQ multiplex PCR; TCRdb's copy has only in-frame clones and leaves some out. The table has 490,000 or so clones, 79% seen once; the top ten hold roughly 12%. As regards this clone: Its antigen is as yet unknown.

Donation came from healthy HIV-negative adults that had no recent acute infections or vaccinations. Study-level points and caveats: The diversity represented, both genetic and in exposure history, was limited by few donors.

This TCR came from a woman aged 40 to 50 in good health. Some clones in this sample may be carry-over from other donors' samples. Sequenced input: PBMCs.

CDR3 sequence reads: CASSRQGTGTNEKLFF. In DNA, the CDR3 is TGTGCCAGCAGCAGACAGGGGACAGGGACTAATGAAAAACTGTTTTTT. This chain links TRBV9 with TRBJ1-4; 9 nucleotides match TRBD1. Germline V CDR1 and CDR2: SGDLS, YYNGEE. V was pared by 4 bases and J by 2 bases, with 6 bases of the junction left unmatched. The CDR3 consists of 16 residues.